This T cell receptor (beta chain) derives from a study of cytomegalovirus exposure and HLA in healthy donors. Study details: A preliminary data release comprised roughly 80 million unique TCRs obtained from HLA-typed donors. Study-level results: A later analysis appeared to link common viral pathogens to several of the most significant clusters. According to a later analysis, donors in an Asian-associated ancestry cluster reportedly had fewer N-insertions than the approximately 670-donor mean.

PCR primers comprised 60 Vbeta and 13 Jbeta primers. Generated by immunoSEQ multiplex PCR, the TCRdb table keeps only in-frame clones and is missing some. The table lists 150,000 or so clones. The V gene lost 1 base and the J gene lost 2 bases, with 13 bases spanning the gap. Germline V gene data show CDR1 as SGHNT and CDR2 as YYREEE (reference sequence). This CDR3 spans 17 amino acids. As to this clone: Its antigen is still unknown.

The sequence came from a woman aged 55-75 years in good health and CMV-seronegative. The V and J genes are TRBV5-4 and TRBJ2-6; D possibly corresponds to TRBD2 (6 bases). Source material: PBMCs. The CDR3 coding sequence is TGTGCCAGCAGCTTGAAGCCGTGGGGGGCTGGGGCCAACGTCCTGACTTTC. Amino acids: CASSLKPWGAGANVLTF. The variable domain in full, with the rest retrieved from reference TRBV5-4 and TRBJ2-6, is ETGVTQSPTHLIKTRGQQVTLRCSSQSGHNTVSWYQQALGQGPQFIFQYYREEENGRGNFPPRFSGLQFPNYSSELNVNALELDDSALYLCASSLKPWGAGANVLTFGAGSRLTVL.